The rows below give T cell receptor beta chains drawn from one sample of a study of CD8 T cells in ankylosing spondylitis. TCRdb ran MiXCR on the 5' RACE reads and lists one entry per CDR3 protein. Of some 290,000 distinct CDR3 sequences in the sample, about 20% were seen once. Sequencing used blood, either unsorted or a sorted T cell fraction (not recorded which). These TCRs come from a male donor with ankylosing spondylitis or in good health (not recorded which). Each CDR3 is given without its conserved first and last residue.

J gene	CDR3 length	V gene	CDR3 protein
TRBJ2-5	11	TRBV27	ASSSSYQETQY
TRBJ2-6	11	TRBV5-1	ASSLEGANVLT
TRBJ2-1	10	TRBV6-5	ASSPQGPEQF
TRBJ2-6	15	TRBV2	ASSFRDTSSGANVLT
TRBJ2-3	16	TRBV20-1	SALPAGGLSSLTDTQY
TRBJ1-1	14	TRBV20-1	SARDRARLMNTEAF
TRBJ2-3	12	TRBV7-3	ASSPQGFTDTQY
TRBJ1-4	12	TRBV6-1	ASRPTGGSEKLF
TRBJ2-4	10	TRBV29-1	SVKVAKNIQY
TRBJ2-1	13	TRBV10-3	AISEASGRGNEQF
TRBJ2-3	14	TRBV5-1	ASSLGLAGGSDTQY
TRBJ2-3	15	TRBV4-2	ASSPRRGGFSTDTQY
TRBJ2-3	12	TRBV5-1	ASSPEDGTDTQY
TRBJ2-2	13	TRBV19	ASSMRGDNTGELF
TRBJ2-1	13	TRBV10-3	AISPTSGAYNEQF
TRBJ1-2	13	TRBV14	ASSQDLSDVYGYT
TRBJ1-3	14	TRBV9	ASSEDRGLTGNTIY
TRBJ1-2	11	TRBV5-1	ASRAEPHYGYT
TRBJ1-2	12	TRBV5-1	ASSPSEVGYGYT
TRBJ2-5	10	TRBV12-3/TRBV12-4	ASAGWWETQY
TRBJ2-5	15	TRBV15	ATSRVTPRGAQETQY
TRBJ2-2	14	TRBV29-1	SVDRGPFSNTGELF
TRBJ2-3	10	TRBV2	ASSVVADTQY
TRBJ2-3	13	TRBV5-1	ASSLMGGITDTQY
TRBJ1-1	12	TRBV11-2	ASSFGGINTEAF
TRBJ2-1	13	TRBV19	ASSTYSVSSNEQF
TRBJ1-6	12	TRBV5-1	ASSPGRPVEPLH
TRBJ1-1	11	TRBV5-1	ASSLVANTEAF
TRBJ1-1	13	TRBV5-8	ASSWDGRGQTEAF
TRBJ2-1	13	TRBV5-1	ASSSIGQGGYEQF
TRBJ1-1	12	TRBV10-3	AISDKTANTEAF
TRBJ1-6	13	TRBV20-1	SARLPTGLNSPLH
TRBJ2-2	13	TRBV20-1	SARGLAGAAGELF
TRBJ2-3	13	TRBV12-3/TRBV12-4	ASSLSGGGARAQY
TRBJ2-5	11	TRBV6-5	ASRFTRWETQY
TRBJ1-1	9	TRBV27	ASTLGTEAF
TRBJ2-5	12	TRBV5-1	ASSPLTVQETQY
TRBJ2-1	11	TRBV20-1	SARDRVGNEQF
TRBJ2-1	13	TRBV7-8	ASSLVGTAYNEQF
TRBJ2-5	12	TRBV7-2	ASSLGDDGETQY
TRBJ2-1	12	TRBV7-3	ASSAGQVYNEQF
TRBJ2-3	12	TRBV6-5	ASSSLQGSDTQY
TRBJ1-2	12	TRBV12-3/TRBV12-4	ASSFRQRLYGYT
TRBJ2-5	13	TRBV7-2	ASSLEVRLLETQY
TRBJ2-1	10	TRBV5-1	ASRFMGGEQF
TRBJ2-1	13	TRBV5-1	ASSPGGEVYNEQF
TRBJ2-2	12	TRBV2	ASRLDYPTGELF
TRBJ2-1	14	TRBV20-1	SASSPSGSSYNEQF
TRBJ1-2	10	TRBV20-1	SASSGAYGYT
TRBJ2-1	14	TRBV14	ASSHYIGTSGSEQF
TRBJ2-1	15	TRBV5-1	ASSWGLDRSSYNEQF
TRBJ2-3	14	TRBV29-1	SVDGGGTGGTDTQY